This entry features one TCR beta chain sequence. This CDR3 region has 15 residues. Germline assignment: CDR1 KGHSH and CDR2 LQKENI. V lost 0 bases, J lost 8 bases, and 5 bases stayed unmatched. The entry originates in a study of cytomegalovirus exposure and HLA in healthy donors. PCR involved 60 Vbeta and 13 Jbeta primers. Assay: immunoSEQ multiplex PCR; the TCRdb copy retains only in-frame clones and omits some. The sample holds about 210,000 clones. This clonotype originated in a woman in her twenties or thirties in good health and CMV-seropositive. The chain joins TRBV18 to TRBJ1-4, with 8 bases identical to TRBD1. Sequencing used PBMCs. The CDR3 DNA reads TGTGCCAGCTCACCACCGGGGACAGGAGCCGAAAAACTGTTTTTT. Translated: CASSPPGTGAEKLFF.